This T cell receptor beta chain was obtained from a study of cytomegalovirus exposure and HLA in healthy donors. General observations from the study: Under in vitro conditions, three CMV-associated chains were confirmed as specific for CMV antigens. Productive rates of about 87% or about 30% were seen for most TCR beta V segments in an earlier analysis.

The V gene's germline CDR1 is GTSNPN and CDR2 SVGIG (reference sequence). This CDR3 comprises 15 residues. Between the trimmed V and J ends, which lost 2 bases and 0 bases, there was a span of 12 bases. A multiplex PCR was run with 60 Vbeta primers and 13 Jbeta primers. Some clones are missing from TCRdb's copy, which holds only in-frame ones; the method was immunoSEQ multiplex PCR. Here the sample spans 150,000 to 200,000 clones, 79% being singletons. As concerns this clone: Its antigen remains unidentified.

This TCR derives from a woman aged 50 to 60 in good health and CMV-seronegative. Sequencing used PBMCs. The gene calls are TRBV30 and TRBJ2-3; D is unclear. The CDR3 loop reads CAWSPEAISTDTQYF. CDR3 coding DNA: TGTGCCTGGAGTCCCGAGGCGATTAGCACAGATACGCAGTATTTT.